The 25 T cell receptor beta chains in this list originate from one sample, sequenced in a study of cytomegalovirus exposure and HLA in healthy donors (dated by TCRdb to 2016 to 2017). To prepare the library, the immunoSEQ multiplex PCR assay was applied. The multiplex PCR relied on a mix of 60 forward primers for TCR Vbeta segments and 13 reverse primers for TCR Jbeta segments. TCRdb retrieved this table from immuneACCESS and kept in-frame rearrangements only. Not all clones are present; in checked studies, unresolved V genes account for under half, and no reason is known for the remainder. The sample profile shows 120,000 or so clones; 65% to 80% of them were found once. Of the sample, roughly 3.1% is held by the ten largest clones. Sequenced: PBMCs. The receptors shown here come from a man aged 25 to 45 in good health and CMV-seronegative.

The chain recombines TRBV7-2 with TRBJ1-2, with 9 nucleotides matching TRBD1. With 2 bases clipped from V and 2 bases from J, the junction kept 3 bases outside the gene matches. Per the germline V gene, CDR1 is SGHTA and CDR2 is FQGNSA. The length of the CDR3 is 15 residues. In nucleotides, the CDR3 is TGTGCCAGCAGCTTAAAAACAGGGGGCAACTATGGCTACACCTTC. Amino acids: CASSLKTGGNYGYTF. Full variable domain (missing parts from reference TRBV7-2 and TRBJ1-2): GAGVSQSPSNKVTEKGKDVELRCDPISGHTALYWYRQSLGQGLEFLIYFQGNSAPDKSGLPSDRFSAERTGGSVSTLTIQRTQQEDSAVYLCASSLKTGGNYGYTFGSGTRLTVV.

This clone was counted between two and nine times. The chain recombines TRBV7-9 with TRBJ2-5; no reliable D call. The germline V gene encodes CDR1 SEHNR and CDR2 FQNEAQ (reference sequence). The CDR3 has 14 residues. Trimming took off 2 bases at V and 3 bases at J, with 10 bases between the two ends. CDR3 sequence (DNA): TGTGCCAGCAGCTTATTTGGTCAGAAAGAGACCCAGTACTTC. Protein sequence: CASSLFGQKETQYF.

This clone was seen once. CDR3 region: CASSLNLGDTASYEQYF. Written as DNA, the CDR3 is TGTGCCAGCAGTTTGAATTTAGGGGACACAGCATCCTACGAGCAGTACTTC. The chain carries TRBV28 and TRBJ2-7; D is perhaps TRBD1 (6 bases). From germline, CDR1 is MDHEN and CDR2 SYDVKM. The CDR3 loop spans 17 amino acids. The V end was cut by 3 bases, the J end by 1 base, with 19 bases between.

The V and J genes are TRBV10-2 and TRBJ2-7; TRBD2 might be the D (5 bases). CDR3 length: 13 residues. Deletions cut 4 bases from V and 5 bases from J, with 12 bases between. Per germline, CDR1 WSHSY and CDR2 SAAADI. CDR3 sequence reads: CASSVEGLNEQYF. CDR3 sequence (DNA): TGCGCCAGCAGTGTAGAGGGTCTAAACGAGCAGTACTTC.

This chain links TRBV7-9 with TRBJ2-7; maybe TRBD2 (5 bases). V was cut by 5 bases and J by 2 bases, with 10 bases left in between. The CDR3 consists of 13 residues. Germline V lookup: CDR1 SEHNR, CDR2 FQNEAQ (reference sequence). The CDR3 nucleotides are TGTGCCAGCAGCCAATCGGAGGCCTACGAGCAGTACTTC. Amino acid sequence: CASSQSEAYEQYF.

This chain links TRBV29-1 with TRBJ2-5, with 8 bases lining up with TRBD2. The J call may be wrong; the DNA end is better matched by TRBJ2-7. CDR1 SQVTM and CDR2 ANQGSEA come from the germline V gene. This CDR3 spans 13 amino acids. CDR3 protein: CSVTLADTYEQYF. The CDR3, as DNA: TGCAGCGTGACACTAGCGGATACCTACGAGCAGTACTTC.

The gene calls are TRBV28 and TRBJ1-5, with 7 bases matching TRBD1. This CDR3 comprises 15 residues. Germline assignment: CDR1 MDHEN and CDR2 SYDVKM. After removal of 5 bases from V and 3 bases from J, the junction contained 7 bases not matched to a gene. For the CDR3, the DNA is TGTGCCAGCAGTATGGGACAGAGTTACAATCAGCCCCAGCATTTT. Amino acid sequence: CASSMGQSYNQPQHF.

This chain uses TRBV19 with TRBJ1-1, with TRBD1 matching over 8 bases. Trimming cost V 4 bases and J 3 bases; bases outside gene matches: 1. The CDR3 is made up of 13 amino acids. Germline V gene lookup returns CDR1 LNHDA and CDR2 SQIVND (reference sequence). The CDR3 nucleotides are TGTGCCAGTAGTACGGACAGGGACACTGAAGCTTTCTTT. As protein: CASSTDRDTEAFF.

This chain connects TRBV10-3 to TRBJ1-6, with 9 nucleotides matching TRBD1. V was pared by 4 bases and J by 3 bases, with 1 base of the junction left unmatched. The germline V gene has CDR1 ENHRY and CDR2 SYGVKD. The CDR3 consists of 15 residues. The DNA of the CDR3 is TGTGCCATCAGTGCGGGACAGGGCTATAATTCACCCCTCCACTTT. Residues: CAISAGQGYNSPLHF.

The chain is built from TRBV19 and TRBJ2-5; D unclear. Judging by the DNA end, TRBJ2-7 fits better; the J call may be wrong. Germline CDR1 LNHDA, CDR2 SQIVND (reference sequence). The CDR3 has 11 residues. The CDR3 reads CASSTPYEQYF. The CDR3 DNA is TGTGCCAGTAGTACCCCCTACGAGCAGTACTTC.

The genes are TRBV4-1 and TRBJ2-3; no reliable D call. There are 15 residues in the CDR3. CDR1 is MGHRA and CDR2 is YSYEKL in the germline V gene. Trimming removed 1 base from V and 1 base from J, with 9 bases in between. The CDR3 reads CASSQGSRGTDTQYF. The DNA for the CDR3 is TGCGCCAGCAGCCAAGGTAGCAGAGGCACAGATACGCAGTATTTT.

This chain joins TRBV28 and TRBJ1-6, with D possibly being TRBD1 (6 bases). The germline V gene encodes CDR1 MDHEN and CDR2 SYDVKM. This CDR3 contains 16 residues. V was cut by 3 bases and J by 5 bases, with 14 bases left in between. The CDR3 DNA is TGTGCCAGCAGTTTCCGGACAGTAGCGAATAATTCACCCCTCCACTTT. Its protein product is CASSFRTVANNSPLHF.

The V call is TRBV7-3, the J call TRBJ2-3; TRBD2 matches at 8 bases. V trimming: 5 bases; J trimming: 8 bases; junction bases outside the gene matches: 15. The CDR3 has 16 amino acids. Looked up from germline, CDR1 is SGHTA and CDR2 is FQGTGA. CDR3: CASSPWGSGGSGTQYF. The CDR3 DNA reads as TGTGCCAGCAGCCCGTGGGGAAGCGGGGGATCTGGTACGCAGTATTTT.

This clone was detected only a few times. The chain carries TRBV7-9 and TRBJ2-7; 13 bases line up with TRBD2. This CDR3 has 16 residues. Trimming removed 1 base from V and 3 bases from J; junction bases left unmatched: 3. From germline, CDR1 is SEHNR and CDR2 FQNEAQ (reference sequence). CDR3 protein: CASSLGGTSGVYEQYF. For the CDR3, the DNA is TGTGCCAGCAGCTTAGGTGGGACTAGCGGGGTCTACGAGCAGTACTTC.

The chain has TRBV5-1 and TRBJ1-2; D ambiguous. V gave up 2 bases and J gave up 2 bases, with 10 bases separating them. The CDR3 length is 14 residues. CDR1 and CDR2 from the germline V gene are SGHRS and YFSETQ. The CDR3 nucleotides are TGCGCCAGCAGCTTCGAGGGTTCAAACTATGGCTACACCTTC. Its protein is CASSFEGSNYGYTF.

The chain has TRBV5-5 and TRBJ2-7; 16 nucleotides align to TRBD2. The CDR3 is 18 residues long. The J segment lost 5 bases and the V segment lost 4 bases, leaving 12 bases of the junction unmatched. Per the germline V gene, CDR1 is SGHKS and CDR2 is YYEKEE (reference sequence). CDR3: CASSLLPGLAGGPDEQYF. The CDR3 coding sequence is TGTGCCAGCAGCCTGCTACCGGGACTAGCGGGAGGGCCGGACGAGCAGTACTTC.

The chain is built from TRBV5-5 and TRBJ1-5; a weak D match, TRBD1 (5 bases). Germline lookup yields CDR1 SGHKS and CDR2 YYEKEE (reference sequence). The CDR3 consists of 18 residues. Trimming removed 1 base from V and 0 bases from J, with 17 bases in between. The CDR3 is CASSLNSAGVNSNQPQHF. CDR3 nucleotides: TGTGCCAGCAGCTTGAATTCGGCGGGGGTTAATAGCAATCAGCCCCAGCATTTT. Drawing the rest from reference TRBV5-5 and TRBJ1-5, the complete variable domain is DAGVTQSPTHLIKTRGQQVTLRCSPISGHKSVSWYQQVLGQGPQFIFQYYEKEERGRGNFPDRFSARQFPNYSSELNVNALLLGDSALYLCASSLNSAGVNSNQPQHFGDGTRLSIL.

The rearrangement uses TRBV15 and TRBJ2-5; 7 bases fit TRBD1. Germline CDR1 and CDR2: LNHNV and YYDKDF (reference sequence). The CDR3 consists of 15 residues. Losses at the gene ends were 5 bases for V and 4 bases for J; bases not matched to a gene: 10. This chain's CDR3 is CATSSTQGPGETQYF. For the CDR3, the DNA is TGTGCCACCAGCTCGACACAGGGGCCTGGAGAGACCCAGTACTTC.

The V and J genes are TRBV28 and TRBJ1-5; D perhaps matches TRBD1 (5 bases). CDR3 length: 15 amino acids. The V gene lost 4 bases and the J gene lost 6 bases, with 16 bases spanning the gap. Germline V gives CDR1 MDHEN, CDR2 SYDVKM. The CDR3 DNA follows: TGTGCCAGCAGTTCCCCCGCCAGGGTAGGTCAGCCCCAGCATTTT. It is translated as CASSSPARVGQPQHF.

J is TRBJ1-1 and V is TRBV30; D is undetermined. This CDR3 has 12 residues. Looked up from germline, CDR1 is GTSNPN and CDR2 is SVGIG (reference sequence). The CDR3 reads CAFDPLTGEAFF. The CDR3 coding sequence is TGTGCTTTCGACCCTTTGACGGGAGAAGCTTTCTTT.

The rearrangement joins TRBV5-6 to TRBJ2-1; D not certain. Germline CDR1 and CDR2: SGHDT and YYEEEE. V was pared by 2 bases and J by 4 bases, with 13 bases between. The CDR3 contains 15 residues. As DNA, the CDR3 is TGTGCCAGCAGCTTTTTATCTGGGCCTTACAATGAGCAGTTCTTC. Translated: CASSFLSGPYNEQFF.

The genes are TRBV10-1 and TRBJ2-7; 8 bases fit TRBD1. CDR1 WNHNN and CDR2 SYGVQD come from the germline V gene (reference sequence). The CDR3 sequence is 15 residues long. Trimming took 5 bases from V and 6 from J; bases not matched to a gene: 12. The CDR3 DNA sequence: TGCGCCAGCAGTCCGACAGGGGCCTGTCCATCCGAGCAGTACTTC. Translation: CASSPTGACPSEQYF.

This clone has just one count. This chain connects TRBV19 to TRBJ1-5, with D perhaps matching TRBD1 (6 bases). The germline V and J ends were trimmed by 4 bases and 7 bases, with 14 bases remaining between them. This CDR3 spans 14 amino acids. Germline CDR1 is LNHDA and CDR2 is SQIVND (reference sequence). As DNA, the CDR3 is TGTGCCAGTAGTACCCTCGAGACAGGCCAGCCCCAGCATTTT. This sequence encodes CASSTLETGQPQHF. Complete variable domain (other parts from reference TRBV19 and TRBJ1-5): DGGITQSPKYLFRKEGQNVTLSCEQNLNHDAMYWYRQDPGQGLRLIYYSQIVNDFQKGDIAEGYSVSREKKESFPLTVTSAQKNPTAFYLCASSTLETGQPQHFGDGTRLSIL.

The chain couples TRBV7-2 to TRBJ2-7; D call uncertain. The V and J ends lost 7 bases and 1 base respectively, with 14 bases between them. The germline V gene encodes CDR1 SGHTA and CDR2 FQGNSA. This CDR3 has 14 residues. In DNA, the CDR3 is TGTGCCAGCAAAAATGGTGGGCCATCCTACGAGCAGTACTTC. Amino acids: CASKNGGPSYEQYF.

The chain links TRBV30 to TRBJ1-3, with a tentative D call TRBD1 (6 bases). Germline lookup yields CDR1 GTSNPN and CDR2 SVGIG (reference sequence). This CDR3 spans 16 amino acids. The ends were cut back, 4 bases at V and 1 base at J, with 17 bases in the middle. The CDR3 DNA reads TGTGCCTGGACCAGGGGTATAACAAATTCTGGAAACACCATATATTTT. Translation: CAWTRGITNSGNTIYF. Filled out from reference TRBV30 and TRBJ1-3, the complete variable domain reads SQTIHQWPATLVQPVGSPLSLECTVEGTSNPNLYWYRQAAGRGLQLLFYSVGIGQISSEVPQNLSASRPQDRQFILSSKKLLLSDSGFYLCAWTRGITNSGNTIYFGEGSWLTVV.